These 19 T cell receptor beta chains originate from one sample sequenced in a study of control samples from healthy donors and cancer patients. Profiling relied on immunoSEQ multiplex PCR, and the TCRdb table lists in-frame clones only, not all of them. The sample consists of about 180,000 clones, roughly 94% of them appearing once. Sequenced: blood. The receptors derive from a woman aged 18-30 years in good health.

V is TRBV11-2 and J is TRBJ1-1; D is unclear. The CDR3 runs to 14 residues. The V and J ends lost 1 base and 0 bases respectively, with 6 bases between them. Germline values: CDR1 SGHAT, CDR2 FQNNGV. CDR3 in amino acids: CASSLVTMNTEAFF. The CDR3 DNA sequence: TGTGCCAGCAGCTTAGTCACGATGAACACTGAAGCTTTCTTT.

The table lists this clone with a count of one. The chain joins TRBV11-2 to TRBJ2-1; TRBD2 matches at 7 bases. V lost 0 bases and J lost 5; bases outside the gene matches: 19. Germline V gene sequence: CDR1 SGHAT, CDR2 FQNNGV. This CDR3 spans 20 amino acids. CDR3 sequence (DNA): TGTGCCAGCAGCTTAGATCCTAGGGCGGCGGGCGGGAGTAGGAACAATGAGCAGTTCTTC. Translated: CASSLDPRAAGGSRNNEQFF.

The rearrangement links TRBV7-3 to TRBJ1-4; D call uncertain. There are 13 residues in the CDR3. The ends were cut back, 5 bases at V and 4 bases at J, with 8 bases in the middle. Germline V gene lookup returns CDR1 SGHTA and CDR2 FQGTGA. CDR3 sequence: CASSEGVNEKLFF. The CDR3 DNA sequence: TGTGCCAGCAGCGAGGGCGTTAATGAAAAACTGTTTTTT.

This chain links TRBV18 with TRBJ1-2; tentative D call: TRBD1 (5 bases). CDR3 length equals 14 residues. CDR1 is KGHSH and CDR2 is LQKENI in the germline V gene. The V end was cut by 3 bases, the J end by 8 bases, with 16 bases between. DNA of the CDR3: TGTGCCAGCTCACCGCCTGACAGATATGGAGGCTACACCTTC. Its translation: CASSPPDRYGGYTF.

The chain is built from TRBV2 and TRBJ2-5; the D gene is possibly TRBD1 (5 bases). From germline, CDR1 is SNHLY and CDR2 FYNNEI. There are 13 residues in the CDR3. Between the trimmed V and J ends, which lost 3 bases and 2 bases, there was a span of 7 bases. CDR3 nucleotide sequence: TGTGCCAGCAGTGAGGGGCCACAAGAGACCCAGTACTTC. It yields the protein CASSEGPQETQYF.

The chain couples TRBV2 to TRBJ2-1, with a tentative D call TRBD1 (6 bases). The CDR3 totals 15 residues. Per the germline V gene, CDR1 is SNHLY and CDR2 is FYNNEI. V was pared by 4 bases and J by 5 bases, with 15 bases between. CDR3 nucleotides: TGTGCCAGCAGTGTTAAACAGGGTATACACAATGAGCAGTTCTTC. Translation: CASSVKQGIHNEQFF.

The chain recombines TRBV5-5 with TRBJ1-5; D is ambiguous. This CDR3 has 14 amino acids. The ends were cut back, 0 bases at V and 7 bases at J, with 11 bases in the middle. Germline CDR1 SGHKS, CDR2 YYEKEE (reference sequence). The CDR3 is CASSLALIAQPQHF. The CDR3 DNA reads TGTGCCAGCAGCTTGGCCTTGATAGCCCAGCCCCAGCATTTT.

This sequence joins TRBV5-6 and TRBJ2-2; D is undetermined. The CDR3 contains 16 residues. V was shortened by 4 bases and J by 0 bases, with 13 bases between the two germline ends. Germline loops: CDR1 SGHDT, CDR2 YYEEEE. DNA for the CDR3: TGTGCCAGCAGCCCCAGCCGGGCGACGAACACCGGGGAGCTGTTTTTT. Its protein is CASSPSRATNTGELFF.

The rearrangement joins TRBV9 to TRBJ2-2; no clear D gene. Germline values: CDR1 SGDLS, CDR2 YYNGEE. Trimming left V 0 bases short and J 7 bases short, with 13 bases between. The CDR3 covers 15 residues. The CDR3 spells CASSVAKGTDGELFF. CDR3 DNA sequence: TGTGCCAGCAGCGTAGCAAAGGGAACGGACGGGGAGCTGTTTTTT. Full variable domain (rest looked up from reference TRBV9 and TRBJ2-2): DSGVTQTPKHLITATGQRVTLRCSPRSGDLSVYWYQQSLDQGLQFLIQYYNGEERAKGNILERFSAQQFPDLHSELNLSSLELGDSALYFCASSVAKGTDGELFFGEGSRLTVL.

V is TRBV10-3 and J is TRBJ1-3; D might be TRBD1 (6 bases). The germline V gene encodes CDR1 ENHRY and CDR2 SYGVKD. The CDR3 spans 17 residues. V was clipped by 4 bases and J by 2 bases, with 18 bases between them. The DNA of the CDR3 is TGTGCCATCAGTGCTACTTTAACAGGGTTAACTGGAAACACCATATATTTT. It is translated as CAISATLTGLTGNTIYF.

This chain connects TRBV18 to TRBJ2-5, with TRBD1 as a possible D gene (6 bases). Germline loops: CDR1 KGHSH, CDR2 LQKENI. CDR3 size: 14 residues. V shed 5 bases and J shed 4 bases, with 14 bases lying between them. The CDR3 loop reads CASSVTGPGETQYF. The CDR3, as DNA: TGTGCCAGCTCAGTCACAGGGCCAGGAGAGACCCAGTACTTC.

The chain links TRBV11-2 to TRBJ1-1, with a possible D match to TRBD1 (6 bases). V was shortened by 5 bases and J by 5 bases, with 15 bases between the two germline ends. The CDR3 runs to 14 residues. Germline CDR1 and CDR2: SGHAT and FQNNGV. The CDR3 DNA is TGTGCCAGCAGCCCTCAGGGGAGTTTGACTGAAGCTTTCTTT. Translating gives CASSPQGSLTEAFF.

CDR3 in amino acids: CASSKGLAGGTYVEQYF. DNA for the CDR3: TGTGCCAGCAGCAAAGGACTAGCGGGAGGAACCTACGTCGAGCAGTACTTC. The gene calls are TRBV14 and TRBJ2-7, with 14 positions matching TRBD2. Germline loops: CDR1 SGHDN, CDR2 FVKESK. After removal of 5 bases from V and 6 bases from J, the junction contained 12 bases not matched to a gene. The CDR3 sequence is 17 residues long.

The CDR3 region has the DNA TGTGCCAGTAGTATAGCAGCCCGGTACTATAATTCACCCCTCCACTTT. Protein product: CASSIAARYYNSPLHF. The chain recombines TRBV19 with TRBJ1-6, with no clear D. The CDR3 length is 16 residues. Per the germline V gene, CDR1 is LNHDA and CDR2 is SQIVND (reference sequence). Trimming shortened V by 1 base and J by 3 bases, and 10 bases separated the two germline ends.

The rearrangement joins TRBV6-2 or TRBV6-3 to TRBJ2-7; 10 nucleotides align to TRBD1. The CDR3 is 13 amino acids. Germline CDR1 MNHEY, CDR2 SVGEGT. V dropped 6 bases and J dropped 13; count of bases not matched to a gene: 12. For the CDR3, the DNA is TGTGCCAGCAGCGAGTCGGGCCGGGACAGGGGCTACTTC. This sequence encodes CASSESGRDRGYF.

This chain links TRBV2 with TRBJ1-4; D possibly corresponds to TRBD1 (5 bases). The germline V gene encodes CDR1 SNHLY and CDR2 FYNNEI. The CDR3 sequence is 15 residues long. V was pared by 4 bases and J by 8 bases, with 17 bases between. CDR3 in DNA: TGTGCCAGCAGTGTCCAAGGGACGGGTGGGGAAAAACTGTTTTTT. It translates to CASSVQGTGGEKLFF.

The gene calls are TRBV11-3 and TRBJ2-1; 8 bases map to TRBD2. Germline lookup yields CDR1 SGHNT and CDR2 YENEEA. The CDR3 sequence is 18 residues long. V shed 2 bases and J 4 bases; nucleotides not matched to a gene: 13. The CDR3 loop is CASSLFSPRLARYNEQFF. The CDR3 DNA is TGTGCCAGCAGCTTATTTTCCCCCAGACTAGCGAGATACAATGAGCAGTTCTTC.

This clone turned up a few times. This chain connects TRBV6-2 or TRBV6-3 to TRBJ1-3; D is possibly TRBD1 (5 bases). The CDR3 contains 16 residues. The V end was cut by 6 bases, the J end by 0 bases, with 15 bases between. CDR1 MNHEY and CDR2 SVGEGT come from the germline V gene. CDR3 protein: CASSSMGRYSGNTIYF. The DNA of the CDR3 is TGTGCCAGCAGCTCTATGGGACGCTACTCTGGAAACACCATATATTTT.

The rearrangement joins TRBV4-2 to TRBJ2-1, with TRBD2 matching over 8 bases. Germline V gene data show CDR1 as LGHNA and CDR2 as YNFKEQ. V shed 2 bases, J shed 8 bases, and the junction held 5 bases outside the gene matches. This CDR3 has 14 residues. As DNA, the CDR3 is TGTGCCAGCAGCCAAAGCGGGGGAGGGGATGAGCAGTTCTTC. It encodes CASSQSGGGDEQFF.